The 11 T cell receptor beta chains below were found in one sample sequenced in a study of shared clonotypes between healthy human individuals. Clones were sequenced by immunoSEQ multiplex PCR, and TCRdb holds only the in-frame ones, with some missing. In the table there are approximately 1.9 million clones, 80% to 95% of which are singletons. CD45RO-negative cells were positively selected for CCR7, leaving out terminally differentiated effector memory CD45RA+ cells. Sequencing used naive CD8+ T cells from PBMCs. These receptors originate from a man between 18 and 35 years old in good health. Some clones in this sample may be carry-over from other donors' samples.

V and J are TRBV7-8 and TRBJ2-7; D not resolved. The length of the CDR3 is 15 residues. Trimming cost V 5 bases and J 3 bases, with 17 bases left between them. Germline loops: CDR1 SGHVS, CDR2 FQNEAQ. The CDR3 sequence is CASSPLSDGDYEQYF. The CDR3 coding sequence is TGTGCCAGCAGCCCCCTGTCGGACGGTGACTACGAGCAGTACTTC.

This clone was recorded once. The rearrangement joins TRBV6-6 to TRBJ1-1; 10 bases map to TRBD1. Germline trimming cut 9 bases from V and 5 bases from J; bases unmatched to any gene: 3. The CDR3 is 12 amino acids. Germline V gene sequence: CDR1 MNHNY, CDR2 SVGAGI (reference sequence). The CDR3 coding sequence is TGTGCCAGTTGGGACAGGGGTACTGAAGCTTTCTTT. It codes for CASWDRGTEAFF.

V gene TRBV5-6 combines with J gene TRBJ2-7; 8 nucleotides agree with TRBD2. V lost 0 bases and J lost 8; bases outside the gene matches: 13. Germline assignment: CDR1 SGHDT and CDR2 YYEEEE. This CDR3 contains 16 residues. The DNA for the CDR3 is TGTGCCAGCAGCTTGGGACGTCTTAGCGGGATTTGGCAGCAGTACTTC. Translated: CASSLGRLSGIWQQYF.

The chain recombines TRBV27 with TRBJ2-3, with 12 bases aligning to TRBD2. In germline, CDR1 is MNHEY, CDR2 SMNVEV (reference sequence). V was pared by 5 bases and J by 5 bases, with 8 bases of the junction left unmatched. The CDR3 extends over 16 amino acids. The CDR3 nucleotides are TGTGCCAGCAGTCCTCGGACTAGCGGGGTGGGAGATACGCAGTATTTT. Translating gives CASSPRTSGVGDTQYF.

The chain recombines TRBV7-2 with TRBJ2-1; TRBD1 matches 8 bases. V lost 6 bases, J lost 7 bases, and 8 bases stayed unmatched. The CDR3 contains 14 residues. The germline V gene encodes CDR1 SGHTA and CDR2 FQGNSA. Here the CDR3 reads CASSPDRGGNEQFF. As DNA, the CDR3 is TGTGCCAGCAGTCCTGACAGGGGCGGGAATGAGCAGTTCTTC.

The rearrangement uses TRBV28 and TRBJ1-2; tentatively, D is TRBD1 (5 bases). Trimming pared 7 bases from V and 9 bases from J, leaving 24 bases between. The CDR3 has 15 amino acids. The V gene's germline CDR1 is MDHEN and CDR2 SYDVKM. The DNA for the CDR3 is TGTGCCAGCACCTCAGGACGGGGCGGCGCGGTTAGCTACACCTTC. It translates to CASTSGRGGAVSYTF.

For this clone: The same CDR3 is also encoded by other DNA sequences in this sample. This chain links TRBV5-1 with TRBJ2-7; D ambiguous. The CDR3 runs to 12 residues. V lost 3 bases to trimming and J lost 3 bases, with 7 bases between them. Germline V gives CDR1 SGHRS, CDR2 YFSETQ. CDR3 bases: TGCGCCAGCAGCTCTGCAGGCTACGAGCAGTACTTC. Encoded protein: CASSSAGYEQYF. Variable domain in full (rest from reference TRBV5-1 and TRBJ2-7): KAGVTQTPRYLIKTRGQQVTLSCSPISGHRSVSWYQQTPGQGLQFLFEYFSETQRNKGNFPGRFSGRQFSNSRSEMNVSTLELGDSALYLCASSSAGYEQYFGPGTRLTVT.

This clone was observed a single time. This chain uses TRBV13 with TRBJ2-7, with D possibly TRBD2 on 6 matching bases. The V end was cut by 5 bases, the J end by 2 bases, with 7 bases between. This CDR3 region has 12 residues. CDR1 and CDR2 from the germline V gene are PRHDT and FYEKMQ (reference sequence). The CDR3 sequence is CASSGGAYEQYF. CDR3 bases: TGTGCCAGCAGCGGCGGGGCCTACGAGCAGTACTTC. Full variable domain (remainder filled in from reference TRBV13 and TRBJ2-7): AAGVIQSPRHLIKEKRETATLKCYPIPRHDTVYWYQQGPGQDPQFLISFYEKMQSDKGSIPDRFSAQQFSDYHSELNMSSLELGDSALYFCASSGGAYEQYFGPGTRLTVT.

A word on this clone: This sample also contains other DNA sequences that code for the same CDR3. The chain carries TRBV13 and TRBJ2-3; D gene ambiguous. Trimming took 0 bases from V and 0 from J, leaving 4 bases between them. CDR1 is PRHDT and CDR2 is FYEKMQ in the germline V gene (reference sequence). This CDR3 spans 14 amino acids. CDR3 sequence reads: CASSLGGSTDTQYF. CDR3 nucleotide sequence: TGTGCCAGCAGCTTAGGGGGGAGCACAGATACGCAGTATTTT.

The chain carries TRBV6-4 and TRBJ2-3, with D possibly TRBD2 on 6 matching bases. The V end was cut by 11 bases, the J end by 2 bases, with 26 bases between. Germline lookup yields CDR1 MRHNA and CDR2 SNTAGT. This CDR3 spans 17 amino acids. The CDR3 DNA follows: TGTGCCCTAAGGGAGGCCCCGGGGGTAGGTCCCACAGATACGCAGTATTTT. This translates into CALREAPGVGPTDTQYF.

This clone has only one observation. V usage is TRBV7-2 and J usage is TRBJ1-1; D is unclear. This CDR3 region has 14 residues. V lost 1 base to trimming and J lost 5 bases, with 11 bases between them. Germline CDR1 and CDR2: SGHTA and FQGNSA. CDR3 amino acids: CASSLGISRTEAFF. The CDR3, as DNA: TGTGCCAGCAGCTTAGGAATATCACGGACTGAAGCTTTCTTT.